The 15 T cell receptor beta chains below were found in one sample sequenced in a study of Ad26.COV2.S vaccination and SARS-CoV-2 variants (dated by TCRdb to the early 2020s). Libraries were prepared through the immunoSEQ multiplex PCR assay. TCRdb stores this immuneACCESS table with in-frame sequences only. Part of the clones is absent; in the studies checked, under half of the shortfall reflects unresolved V genes, and no reason is known for the rest. A total of about 350,000 clones appear in this sample, about 91% of them only once. The ten largest clones take up roughly 3.9% of the sample. The time point label of this sample denotes: individuals recovered from natural SARS-CoV-2 infection. The starting material was peripheral blood, obtained after recovery from COVID-19. The receptors shown here come from a human donor who had recovered from COVID-19.

This clone occurred once. The V and J genes are TRBV19 and TRBJ1-3; D not resolved. The CDR3 totals 15 residues. Trimming removed 7 bases at V and 6 bases at J, with 19 bases between. The germline V gene has CDR1 LNHDA and CDR2 SQIVND (reference sequence). The CDR3 loop reads CASILDHGRLNTIYF. CDR3 bases: TGTGCCAGTATTCTGGACCACGGCCGCCTAAACACCATATATTTT.

This clone was recorded once. V usage is TRBV6-6 and J usage is TRBJ1-6; D is possibly TRBD1 (5 bases). The CDR3 sequence is 13 residues long. Trimming stripped 7 bases from V and 11 bases from J, with 15 bases between. Germline CDR1 and CDR2: MNHNY and SVGAGI (reference sequence). The CDR3 loop is CASNEGVATPLHF. CDR3 bases: TGTGCCAGCAACGAAGGGGTTGCGACACCCCTCCACTTT.

The chain joins TRBV10-3 to TRBJ1-2, with 7 bases lining up with TRBD1. J gave up 6 bases and V 6 bases, and 10 bases lay outside the gene matches. The CDR3 covers 14 residues. Germline CDR1 is ENHRY and CDR2 is SYGVKD. The CDR3 DNA sequence: TGTGCCATCAGGGACAGGTCCCTTGTAGATGGCTACACCTTC. Its translation is CAIRDRSLVDGYTF.

The chain joins TRBV9 to TRBJ2-5; D not certain. This CDR3 is 15 amino acids long. Trimming removed 0 bases at V and 2 bases at J, with 11 bases between. Per the germline V gene, CDR1 is SGDLS and CDR2 is YYNGEE. CDR3 residues: CASSVGVNSQETQYF. CDR3 nucleotide sequence: TGTGCCAGCAGCGTAGGGGTAAACTCGCAAGAGACCCAGTACTTC.

CDR3 bases: TGTGCCATCAGGAATACAGAGCAAGAGACCCAGTACTTC. It codes for CAIRNTEQETQYF. The chain combines TRBV10-3 with TRBJ2-5; D remains unclear. Germline assignment: CDR1 ENHRY and CDR2 SYGVKD. V was cut by 6 bases and J by 2 bases, with 10 bases left in between. The CDR3 totals 13 residues.

This rearrangement joins TRBV5-1 to TRBJ2-1, with 10 bases lining up with TRBD2. With 2 bases clipped from V and 5 bases from J, the junction kept 7 bases outside the gene matches. The CDR3 extends over 16 amino acids. Germline lookup yields CDR1 SGHRS and CDR2 YFSETQ. Written as DNA, the CDR3 is TGCGCCAGCAGCTTATTAGCGGGGGGCGAAGACAATGAGCAGTTCTTC. Its translation: CASSLLAGGEDNEQFF.

The CDR3 loop reads CASSLTSGGAANTGELFF. CDR3 nucleotides: TGCGCCAGCAGCTTGACTAGCGGGGGGGCTGCGAACACCGGGGAGCTGTTTTTT. V and J are TRBV5-1 and TRBJ2-2, with 13 bases identical to TRBD2. The CDR3 consists of 18 residues. The J segment lost 0 bases and the V segment lost 1 base, leaving 3 bases of the junction unmatched. CDR1 is SGHRS and CDR2 is YFSETQ in the germline V gene.

This clone was found once. This chain joins TRBV10-2 and TRBJ2-2; D uncertain. Germline V gene data show CDR1 as WSHSY and CDR2 as SAAADI. This CDR3 is 12 amino acids long. V gave up 0 bases and J gave up 9 bases, with 5 bases separating them. The CDR3 spells CASSESRRELFF. In DNA, the CDR3 is TGCGCCAGCAGTGAGTCGAGAAGGGAGCTGTTTTTT.

The chain carries TRBV6-6 and TRBJ1-5; D may be TRBD1 (5 bases). The CDR3 extends over 14 amino acids. Between the trimmed V and J ends, which lost 7 bases and 7 bases, there was a span of 17 bases. CDR1 is MNHNY and CDR2 is SVGAGI in the germline V gene (reference sequence). The DNA for the CDR3 is TGTGCCAGCATCTCCGCTGGGGCCGCACAGCCCCAGCATTTT. Translation: CASISAGAAQPQHF.

This clone was counted a single time. The rearrangement uses TRBV25-1 and TRBJ1-2, with D possibly TRBD1 on 5 matching bases. Trimming removed 8 bases from V and 6 bases from J, with 13 bases in between. Per germline, CDR1 MGHDK and CDR2 SYGVNS. The length of the CDR3 is 12 residues. This CDR3 reads CASQSGTHGYTF. CDR3 DNA sequence: TGTGCCAGCCAATCCGGGACCCATGGCTACACCTTC.

V and J are TRBV28 and TRBJ1-1; unclear D gene. Trimming took off 2 bases at V and 7 bases at J, with 17 bases between the two ends. CDR3 length equals 15 residues. CDR1 and CDR2 from the germline V gene are MDHEN and SYDVKM. CDR3 DNA: TGTGCCAGCAGTTTAGGTCCATCGTTGGAGCGTGAAGCTTTCTTT. This gives the protein CASSLGPSLEREAFF.

The V call is TRBV18, the J call TRBJ1-5, with 9 nucleotides matching TRBD1. The germline gives CDR1 KGHSH, CDR2 LQKENI. The CDR3 is 16 amino acids. Unmatched junction bases numbered 2, after V lost 2 bases and J lost 0 bases. CDR3 DNA sequence: TGTGCCAGCTCACCAATGGGACAGGGTAGCAATCAGCCCCAGCATTTT. Translation gives CASSPMGQGSNQPQHF.

The CDR3 region is CASSPRTDEAFF. CDR3 sequence (DNA): TGTGCCAGTAGCCCAAGGACTGATGAAGCTTTCTTT. The gene calls are TRBV19 and TRBJ1-1; D gene unclear. Between the trimmed V and J ends, which lost 6 bases and 7 bases, there was a span of 12 bases. Germline CDR1 and CDR2: LNHDA and SQIVND (reference sequence). The CDR3 has 12 amino acids.

V and J are TRBV27 and TRBJ2-1; TRBD2 is a possible D gene (6 bases). Germline CDR1 reads MNHEY; CDR2 reads SMNVEV (reference sequence). The V end lost 4 bases, the J end lost 11 bases, and 21 bases lay between the germline ends. The CDR3 is made up of 15 amino acids. The DNA for the CDR3 is TGTGCCAGCAGTTGGACCGGGGGAGGACAATCACAGCAGTTCTTC. It specifies CASSWTGGGQSQQFF.

This chain links TRBV3-1 (or the pseudogene TRBV3-2) with TRBJ1-2, with D perhaps matching TRBD1 (5 bases). This CDR3 contains 16 residues. The V end lost 0 bases, the J end lost 6 bases, and 17 bases lay between the germline ends. CDR1 and CDR2 (germline): LGHDT, YNNKEL (reference sequence). CDR3 protein: CASSQDIRQGIDGYTF. DNA for the CDR3: TGTGCCAGCAGCCAAGATATTCGCCAGGGAATAGATGGCTACACCTTC.